A single sample gave rise to the 22 T cell receptor beta chains below, sequenced in a study of cytomegalovirus exposure and HLA in healthy donors. Both 60 Vbeta primers and 13 Jbeta primers went into the PCR. The repertoire was sequenced with immunoSEQ multiplex PCR; TCRdb's copy has only in-frame clones and lacks some. The sample includes 20,000 to 30,000 clones, 79% of them seen just once. The specimen was PBMCs. These receptors came from a male donor in good health and CMV-seronegative.

CDR3 bases: TGTGCCAGCAGTTTAAGAGGGGGCGCGGCGTACGAGCAGTACTTC. Encoded protein: CASSLRGGAAYEQYF. The J gene is TRBJ2-7, the V gene TRBV28; 7 bases agree with TRBD1. Germline V gene data show CDR1 as MDHEN and CDR2 as SYDVKM. This CDR3 is built from 15 residues. J was trimmed by 4 bases and V by 2 bases; bases with no gene match: 8.

V and J are TRBV4-2 and TRBJ1-3, with 10 bases lining up with TRBD1. Losses at the gene ends were 3 bases for V and 4 bases for J; bases not matched to a gene: 3. The CDR3 loop spans 15 amino acids. CDR1 is LGHNA and CDR2 is YNFKEQ in the germline V gene. CDR3 nucleotide sequence: TGTGCCAGCAGCCAGACAGGGGGCGGCGGAAACACCATATATTTT. Protein product: CASSQTGGGGNTIYF.

The gene calls are TRBV19 and TRBJ2-3, with 9 bases fitting TRBD1. Germline V gives CDR1 LNHDA, CDR2 SQIVND (reference sequence). The CDR3 runs 14 residues. Unmatched junction bases numbered 5, after V lost 4 bases and J lost 6 bases. CDR3 protein: CASSTPTGGDTQYF. In DNA, the CDR3 is TGTGCCAGTAGTACCCCGACAGGGGGGGATACGCAGTATTTT.

The chain combines TRBV4-1 with TRBJ2-7; 8 nucleotides agree with TRBD1. This CDR3 contains 15 residues. Germline lookup yields CDR1 MGHRA and CDR2 YSYEKL. V lost 3 bases, J lost 7 bases, and 11 bases stayed unmatched. CDR3 coding DNA: TGCGCCAGCAGCCATGAGTCGACAGGGGTTTGGGAGCAGTACTTC. Its translation: CASSHESTGVWEQYF.

The chain uses TRBV5-1 and TRBJ2-1; 10 nucleotides align to TRBD1. CDR3 length: 16 residues. V was clipped by 1 base and J by 5 bases; unmatched bases: 6. Per the germline V gene, CDR1 is SGHRS and CDR2 is YFSETQ. CDR3 bases: TGCGCCAGCAGCTTGAGAGGACAGGGGGGCCACAATGAGCAGTTCTTC. This codes for CASSLRGQGGHNEQFF.

The chain recombines TRBV7-3 with TRBJ2-5; 7 bases are a match to TRBD2. The germline CDR1 and CDR2 sequences are SGHTA and FQGTGA. There are 15 residues in the CDR3. CDR3 region: CGYGRESFPGETQYF. The DNA for the CDR3 is TGTGGCTATGGGCGGGAGTCCTTCCCGGGGGAGACCCAGTACTTC.

The chain employs TRBV6-1 and TRBJ1-6; 7 bases are a match to TRBD1. V trimming: 2 bases; J trimming: 10 bases; junction bases outside the gene matches: 11. Germline V gene lookup returns CDR1 MNHNS and CDR2 SASEGT. The CDR3 totals 16 residues. The CDR3 sequence: CASSESPDRERSPLHF. The CDR3 DNA reads TGTGCCAGCAGTGAAAGTCCAGACAGGGAGCGGTCACCCCTCCACTTT.

This clone was seen a few times. This chain connects TRBV29-1 to TRBJ1-2, with a tentative D call TRBD1 (6 bases). There are 14 residues in the CDR3. The germline V and J ends were trimmed by 6 bases and 7 bases, with 21 bases remaining between them. The V gene's germline CDR1 is SQVTM and CDR2 ANQGSEA. DNA of the CDR3: TGCAGCGTCAAAAGGAATGGGGGGGCGGTTGGCTACACCTTC. This sequence encodes CSVKRNGGAVGYTF.

The chain is built from TRBV7-6 and TRBJ1-6; no reliable D call. This CDR3 spans 14 amino acids. Germline V gene sequence: CDR1 SGHVS, CDR2 FNYEAQ. Trimming stripped 5 bases from V and 0 bases from J, with 5 bases between. The CDR3 DNA follows: TGTGCCAGCAGCGGGAGCTCCTATAATTCACCCCTCCACTTT. This translates into CASSGSSYNSPLHF.

The chain employs TRBV9 and TRBJ2-5; maybe TRBD1 (6 bases). The closer fit of TRBJ2-7 to the DNA end suggests the J call may be wrong. The CDR3 consists of 17 residues. Germline CDR1 is SGDLS and CDR2 is YYNGEE. This chain's CDR3 is CASSPYSTGLLPYEQYF. DNA of the CDR3: TGTGCCAGCAGCCCATATTCGACAGGACTCCTCCCCTACGAGCAGTACTTC.

This chain links TRBV28 with TRBJ2-7; a weak D match, TRBD2 (6 bases). Trimming stripped 10 bases from V and 3 bases from J, with 19 bases between. This CDR3 region has 14 residues. Germline-derived CDR1 and CDR2 are MDHEN and SYDVKM. This CDR3 is CATSGDRDSYEQYF. Here the CDR3 DNA reads TGTGCCACCTCGGGGGATCGTGACAGCTACGAGCAGTACTTC. Using reference TRBV28 and TRBJ2-7 for the parts outside the CDR3, the full variable domain is DVKVTQSSRYLVKRTGEKVFLECVQDMDHENMFWYRQDPGLGLRLIYFSYDVKMKEKGDIPEGYSVSREKKERFSLILESASTNQTSMYLCATSGDRDSYEQYFGPGTRLTVT.

The V and J genes are TRBV27 and TRBJ2-7, with D unclear. The CDR3 covers 14 residues. The V end lost 0 bases, the J end lost 3 bases, and 9 bases lay between the germline ends. Germline V gene lookup returns CDR1 MNHEY and CDR2 SMNVEV (reference sequence). CDR3 loop: CASSLSMSLYEQYF. The CDR3 nucleotides read TGTGCCAGCAGTTTATCGATGAGTCTCTACGAGCAGTACTTC.

In its sample, this clone was seen once. Written as DNA, the CDR3 is TGTGCCAGCAGTCCCGGGACAGGGGGCGCGGTAGGGGAAAAACTGTTTTTT. This encodes CASSPGTGGAVGEKLFF. The chain links TRBV2 to TRBJ1-4, with TRBD1 matching over 12 bases. The CDR3 is 17 amino acids. Germline CDR1 reads SNHLY; CDR2 reads FYNNEI. Trimming cost V 5 bases and J 8 bases; bases outside gene matches: 12.

The chain uses TRBV19 and TRBJ1-5, with 7 bases aligning to TRBD1. Germline CDR1 and CDR2: LNHDA and SQIVND (reference sequence). CDR3 size: 16 residues. With 4 bases clipped from V and 0 bases from J, the junction kept 6 bases outside the gene matches. The CDR3, as DNA: TGTGCCAGTAGTACAAACAGGGGAGGTAGCAATCAGCCCCAGCATTTT. Protein product: CASSTNRGGSNQPQHF.

CDR3 amino acids: CASSSGSNTEAFF. The CDR3, as DNA: TGTGCCAGCAGTTCAGGGTCGAACACTGAAGCTTTCTTT. The chain joins TRBV27 to TRBJ1-1, with D possibly matching TRBD1 (5 bases). This CDR3 has 13 residues. Germline assignment: CDR1 MNHEY and CDR2 SMNVEV (reference sequence). Trimming stripped 4 bases from V and 1 base from J, with 7 bases between.

The gene calls are TRBV28 and TRBJ2-6, with 8 bases identical to TRBD1. With 5 bases clipped from V and 0 bases from J, the junction kept 6 bases outside the gene matches. The germline V gene has CDR1 MDHEN and CDR2 SYDVKM. CDR3 size: 17 residues. The CDR3 DNA is TGTGCCAGCAGTCCGGGACAGGTTTTCTCTGGGGCCAACGTCCTGACTTTC. Translating it yields CASSPGQVFSGANVLTF. The full variable domain, its missing parts supplied by reference TRBV28 and TRBJ2-6, is DVKVTQSSRYLVKRTGEKVFLECVQDMDHENMFWYRQDPGLGLRLIYFSYDVKMKEKGDIPEGYSVSREKKERFSLILESASTNQTSMYLCASSPGQVFSGANVLTFGAGSRLTVL.

Concerning this clone: Other DNA sequences in the same sample also yield this CDR3. The chain joins TRBV5-1 to TRBJ2-1; tentative D call: TRBD2 (7 bases). The CDR3 is 18 residues long. Trimming stripped 0 bases from V and 3 bases from J, with 19 bases between. CDR1 SGHRS and CDR2 YFSETQ come from the germline V gene. The CDR3 spells CASSLGMGGGNNYNEQFF. The CDR3 DNA reads TGCGCCAGCAGCTTGGGGATGGGAGGGGGTAATAACTACAATGAGCAGTTCTTC.

This clone was seen a single time. The rearrangement links TRBV6-1 to TRBJ2-1, with 10 positions matching TRBD1. Germline assignment: CDR1 MNHNS and CDR2 SASEGT. The ends lost 6 bases at V and 9 bases at J; junction bases unmatched: 5. The CDR3 runs 13 residues. The CDR3 DNA is TGTGCCAGCAGACGACAGGGGGCGGTTGAGCAGTTCTTC. Translating gives CASRRQGAVEQFF.

The rearrangement uses TRBV25-1 and TRBJ2-7; possibly TRBD1 for D (6 bases). Per germline, CDR1 MGHDK and CDR2 SYGVNS. The V and J ends lost 7 bases and 6 bases respectively, with 10 bases between them. The length of the CDR3 is 11 residues. DNA of the CDR3: TGTGCCAGCATACAGGGTGGCGAGCAGTACTTC. It yields the protein CASIQGGEQYF.

V and J are TRBV7-2 and TRBJ2-7; the match to TRBD1 covers 8 bases. The CDR3 runs to 15 residues. Looked up from germline, CDR1 is SGHTA and CDR2 is FQGNSA. V gave up 2 bases and J gave up 2 bases; unmatched junction bases: 5. The CDR3 reads CASSLWAGGTYEQYF. For the CDR3, the DNA is TGTGCCAGCAGCTTATGGGCAGGGGGCACCTACGAGCAGTACTTC.

The chain carries TRBV19 and TRBJ2-7, with D possibly matching TRBD1 (6 bases). Germline loops: CDR1 LNHDA, CDR2 SQIVND (reference sequence). The V and J ends lost 7 bases and 0 bases respectively, with 16 bases between them. The CDR3 length is 15 residues. CDR3 region: CASTGSAGASYEQYF. The CDR3 DNA reads as TGTGCCAGTACCGGTTCGGCAGGGGCCTCCTACGAGCAGTACTTC.

V usage is TRBV19 and J usage is TRBJ1-5, with D tentatively TRBD1 (5 bases). Trimming removed 9 bases at V and 0 bases at J, with 12 bases between. CDR3 size: 14 residues. Germline V gives CDR1 LNHDA, CDR2 SQIVND (reference sequence). The CDR3 loop reads CASERGDSNQPQHF. In DNA form, the CDR3 reads TGTGCCAGCGAGCGGGGGGATAGCAATCAGCCCCAGCATTTT.